The text below deals with one TCR beta chain. Its antigen is unknown. No per-base quality is available; no much larger clone lies one base away. The entry originates in a study of CD8+CD57+ T cells in acquired aplastic anemia (dated by TCRdb to the late 2010s). Describing the broader study: On average, sorted CD4+ and CD8+ cells yielded around 3.4 ug of extracted DNA, with a range of roughly 0.18 to 30 ug. A CD8+CD57+ expansion meant a frequency higher than the mean frequency seen in healthy subjects. What the work shows at the level of the full study, not this receptor alone: CD8+ Simpson's diversity did not differ significantly between patients and healthy controls (P=0.060). Although 25 to 30 CD8+ CDR3 sequences were shared by patients and controls, these sequences appeared highly expressed in patients and within the immunodominant clones of patients.

TCR beta VDJ combination and CDR3 sequence profiling used genomic DNA as the template. An Illumina HiSeq 2000 was the platform used for TCR repertoire sequencing. The original methods were these. Repertoires were assessed using TRBV/TRBJ rearrangement plots, CDR3 size and DJ length profiles, and Simpson's diversity index. Whichever DNA sequence was most abundant in the deep sequencing data was defined as the immunodominant clone. CDR3 amino acid sequences were screened for sharing across subjects and were compared with published repertoires and the VDJdb database. TCRdb applied fastp at Q25 and MiXCR to the public reads, then kept only in-frame beta chains. Each CDR3 protein gets just one entry, which takes the most common genes and DNA from the rows behind it. These V and J calls originate from TCRdb's pipeline instead of the authors' own analysis. Across this sample there are some 200,000 distinct CDR3 sequences, with roughly 50% seen only once. The ten most abundant clones make up about 1.7% of the sample.

V lost 2 bases and J lost 0 bases; the stretch between them is 11 bases long. CDR1 and CDR2 (SGHVS, FQNEAQ) derive from the germline V gene. Taken from cysteine to phenylalanine, the CDR3 has 17 residues. Just the 51-base CDR3 DNA is kept, in frame starting at base 1. Expansion of CD8+CD57+ cells had been shown by flow cytometry in the patients chosen for sequencing. Every patient had a diagnosis of severe acquired aplastic anemia based on International Study of Aplastic Anemia and Agranulocytosis and Camitta criteria. At the time blood was sampled, none of the patients had received any therapy. In the study, sorted CD4+ and CD8+ blood T cells from patients with severe aplastic anemia and from healthy subjects underwent deep sequencing of TCR repertoires. Patients were enrolled under clinicaltrials.gov protocols 00001620, 01623167, 00001397, 00071045, 00081523 and 00961064 in the USA. Ficoll-Paque density gradient centrifugation was used to isolate peripheral blood mononuclear cells. CD4+ and CD8+ T cells were sorted by FACS or magnetic beads before DNA extraction.

Sequencing used sorted CD4+, CD8+, or CD8+CD57+ T cells (not recorded which) from PBMCs. The source is a human donor with aplastic anemia. The V and J segments used are TRBV7-8 and TRBJ1-6; the D gene is perhaps TRBD1, from 5 matching bases. The bases are TGTGCCAGCAGCTTATCCCCGGGGACCTCCTATAATTCACCCCTCCACTTT. Its protein product is CASSLSPGTSYNSPLHF.